In this sample, the clone carrying this T cell receptor (beta chain) turned up many times. Its antigen is not identified. TCRdb processed the reads anew with MiXCR; each CDR3 protein has one entry. The top ten hold approximately 40% of the sample, which has about 100,000 distinct CDR3 sequences, less than 25% seen once. This specimen comes from a study of T cell repertoires in cytomegalovirus infection. Study-wide background: Public TCR beta signatures provided an indication of both CMV infection and a matching HLA type.

General study points: Carriage of CMV together with the relevant HLA was identifiable through cumulative public TCR beta family frequency. HLA-C-restricted CMV-specific TCR beta clonotypes prevailed in the ex vivo response.

CDR1 LGHNT and CDR2 FRNRAP come from the germline V gene. This CDR3 has 15 amino acids. Trimming pared 6 bases from V and 0 bases from J, leaving 12 bases between. The sample taken for sequencing was CD8+ T cells from PBMCs. V and J are TRBV12-5 and TRBJ1-5, with D perhaps TRBD1 (6 bases). The clonotype originates from a human donor in good health (CMV status not recorded). Some clones in this sample may be carry-over from other donors' samples. This CDR3 is CASGPGTLSNQPQHF. CDR3 DNA: TGTGCTAGTGGGCCCGGGACACTTAGCAATCAGCCCCAGCATTTT. Variable domain in full (rest from reference TRBV12-5 and TRBJ1-5): DARVTQTPRHKVTEMGQEVTMRCQPILGHNTVFWYRQTMMQGLELLAYFRNRAPLDDSGMPKDRFSAEMPDATLATLKIQPSEPRDSAVYFCASGPGTLSNQPQHFGDGTRLSIL.